The T cell receptor (beta chain) under discussion was sequenced for a study of T cells of healthy individuals. A single record per CDR3 protein comes from TCRdb applying MiXCR to the 5' RACE reads. The sample lists 40,000 to 45,000 distinct CDR3 sequences, 4% to 5.5% occurring once. This clonotype was picked up a small number of times. The TCR was taken from a human donor in good health.

CDR3 in amino acids: CASSAGGRGTDTQYF. CDR3 DNA sequence: TGCGCCAGCAGTGCCGGCGGGCGGGGCACAGATACGCAGTATTTT. J is TRBJ2-3 and V is TRBV10-1; D perhaps matches TRBD2 (5 bases). There are 15 residues in the CDR3. Between the trimmed V and J ends, which lost 4 bases and 1 base, there was a span of 12 bases. CDR1 is WNHNN and CDR2 is SYGVQD in the germline V gene (reference sequence).